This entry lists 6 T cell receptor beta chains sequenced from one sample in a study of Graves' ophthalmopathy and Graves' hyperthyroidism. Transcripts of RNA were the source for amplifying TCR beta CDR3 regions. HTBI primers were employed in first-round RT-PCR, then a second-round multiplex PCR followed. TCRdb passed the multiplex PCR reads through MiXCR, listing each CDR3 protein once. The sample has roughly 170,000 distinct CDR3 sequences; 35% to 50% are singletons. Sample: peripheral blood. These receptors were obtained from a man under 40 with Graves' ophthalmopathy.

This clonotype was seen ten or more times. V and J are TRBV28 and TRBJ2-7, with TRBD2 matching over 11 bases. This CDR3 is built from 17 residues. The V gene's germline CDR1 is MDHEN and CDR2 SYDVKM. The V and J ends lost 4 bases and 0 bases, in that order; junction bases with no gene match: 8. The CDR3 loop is CASSWLAGGVSSYEQYF. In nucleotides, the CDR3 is TGTGCCAGCAGTTGGCTAGCGGGAGGCGTAAGCTCCTACGAGCAGTACTTC.

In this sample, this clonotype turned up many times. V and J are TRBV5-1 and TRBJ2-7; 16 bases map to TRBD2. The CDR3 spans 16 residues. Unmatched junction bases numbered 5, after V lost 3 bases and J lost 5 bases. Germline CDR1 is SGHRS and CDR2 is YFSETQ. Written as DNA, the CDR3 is TGCGCCAGCAGCTCGGGACTAGCGGGAGGGTACCACGAGCAGTACTTC. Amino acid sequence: CASSSGLAGGYHEQYF.

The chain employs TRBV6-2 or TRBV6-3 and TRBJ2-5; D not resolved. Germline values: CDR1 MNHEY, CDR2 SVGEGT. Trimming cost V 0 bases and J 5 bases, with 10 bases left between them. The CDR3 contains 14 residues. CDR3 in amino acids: CASSYSPGAETQYF. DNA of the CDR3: TGTGCCAGCAGTTACTCTCCTGGCGCTGAGACCCAGTACTTC.

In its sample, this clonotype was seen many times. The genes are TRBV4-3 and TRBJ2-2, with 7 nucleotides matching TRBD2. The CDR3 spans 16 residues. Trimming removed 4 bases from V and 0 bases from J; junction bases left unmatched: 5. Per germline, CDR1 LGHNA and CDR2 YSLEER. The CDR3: CASSPREASNTGELFF. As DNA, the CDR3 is TGCGCCAGCAGCCCCCGGGAGGCCTCGAACACCGGGGAGCTGTTTTTT.

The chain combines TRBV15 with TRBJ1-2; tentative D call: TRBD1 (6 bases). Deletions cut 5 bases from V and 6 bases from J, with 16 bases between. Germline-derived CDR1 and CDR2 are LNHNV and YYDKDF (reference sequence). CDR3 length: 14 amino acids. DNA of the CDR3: TGTGCCACCAGCCGAGGACCGGGGGCCAATGGCTACACCTTC. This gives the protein CATSRGPGANGYTF. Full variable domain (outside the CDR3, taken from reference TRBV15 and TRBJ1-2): DAMVIQNPRYQVTQFGKPVTLSCSQTLNHNVMYWYQQKSSQAPKLLFHYYDKDFNNEADTPDNFQSRRPNTSFCFLDIRSPGLGDTAMYLCATSRGPGANGYTFGSGTRLTVV.

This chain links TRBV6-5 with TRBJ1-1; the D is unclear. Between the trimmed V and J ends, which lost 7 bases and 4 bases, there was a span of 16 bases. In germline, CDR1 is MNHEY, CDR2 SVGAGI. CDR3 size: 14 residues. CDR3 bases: TGTGCCAGCAAGATACTCGACGGCGGCACTGAAGCTTTCTTT. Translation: CASKILDGGTEAFF.